A single sample gave rise to the 18 T cell receptor beta chains below, sequenced in a study of T cell clonotyping in hematopoietic cell transplantation. Clones were read by immunoSEQ multiplex PCR, and TCRdb kept only the in-frame ones, dropping some. The table lists about 11,000 clones, approximately 90% of them singletons. The sequencing input was peripheral blood mononuclear cells. These TCRs come from a woman between 45 and 60 years old in good health. Some clones in this sample may be carry-over from other donors' samples.

The V gene is TRBV19, the J gene TRBJ1-2; D uncertain. Trimming left V 5 bases short and J 8 bases short, with 15 bases between. The CDR3 length is 13 residues. The germline gives CDR1 LNHDA, CDR2 SQIVND (reference sequence). CDR3 nucleotide sequence: TGTGCCAGTAGTCCAGACCATTTGGGCGGCTACACCTTC. This sequence encodes CASSPDHLGGYTF. Complete variable domain (other parts from reference TRBV19 and TRBJ1-2): DGGITQSPKYLFRKEGQNVTLSCEQNLNHDAMYWYRQDPGQGLRLIYYSQIVNDFQKGDIAEGYSVSREKKESFPLTVTSAQKNPTAFYLCASSPDHLGGYTFGSGTRLTVV.

This chain connects TRBV7-2 to TRBJ1-5; D may be TRBD1 (5 bases). The germline V gene encodes CDR1 SGHTA and CDR2 FQGNSA. This CDR3 spans 14 amino acids. The V end lost 1 base, the J end lost 7 bases, and 11 bases lay between the germline ends. The chain's CDR3 is CASSLVQGGQPQHF. CDR3 sequence (DNA): TGTGCCAGCAGCTTAGTGCAGGGAGGACAGCCCCAGCATTTT.

The gene calls are TRBV19 and TRBJ1-3, with no clear D. CDR1 is LNHDA and CDR2 is SQIVND in the germline V gene (reference sequence). The CDR3 contains 12 residues. Trimming removed 8 bases at V and 0 bases at J, with 5 bases between. The CDR3 coding sequence is TGTGCCAGTCAGGACTCTGGAAACACCATATATTTT. This sequence encodes CASQDSGNTIYF.

V is TRBV5-1 and J is TRBJ2-1; 8 nucleotides match TRBD2. Germline V gives CDR1 SGHRS, CDR2 YFSETQ. This CDR3 is 14 amino acids long. The ends lost 4 bases at V and 7 bases at J; junction bases unmatched: 7. The CDR3 region has the DNA TGCGCCAGCAGCCCAACGGGGGGGGGAAATGAGCAGTTCTTC. Its translation: CASSPTGGGNEQFF.

This rearrangement joins TRBV27 to TRBJ2-5; the D gene is possibly TRBD2 (5 bases). Germline V gives CDR1 MNHEY, CDR2 SMNVEV (reference sequence). Between the trimmed V and J ends, which lost 6 bases and 5 bases, there was a span of 13 bases. The CDR3 sequence is 13 residues long. This CDR3 reads CASSPLERETQYF. CDR3 nucleotides: TGTGCCAGCAGCCCCCTGGAGCGGGAGACCCAGTACTTC.

J is TRBJ2-3 and V is TRBV7-2, with D perhaps TRBD2 (5 bases). Trimming removed 2 bases from V and 2 bases from J, with 11 bases in between. CDR1 is SGHTA, CDR2 FQGNSA, per germline. The CDR3 is 15 residues long. CDR3 loop: CASSLSQRPTDTQYF. The CDR3 region has the DNA TGTGCCAGCAGCTTATCGCAGCGGCCCACAGATACGCAGTATTTT.

The J gene is TRBJ2-2, the V gene TRBV7-9; D gene unclear. The germline V gene encodes CDR1 SEHNR and CDR2 FQNEAQ (reference sequence). Trimming removed 1 base at V and 6 bases at J, with 6 bases between. The CDR3 totals 13 residues. The CDR3 here is CASSLVYPGELFF. The CDR3 nucleotides read TGTGCCAGCAGCTTAGTCTACCCCGGGGAGCTGTTTTTT.

The rearrangement joins TRBV5-4 to TRBJ1-2; D gene ambiguous. The CDR3 has 14 residues. Germline loops: CDR1 SGHNT, CDR2 YYREEE (reference sequence). The germline V and J ends were trimmed by 1 base and 8 bases, with 15 bases remaining between them. CDR3 sequence: CASSLLHEGYGYTF. The CDR3 bases are TGTGCCAGCAGCTTGCTTCACGAGGGATACGGCTACACCTTC.

The chain joins TRBV7-2 to TRBJ1-2, with TRBD1 identical over 8 bases. The CDR3 is made up of 13 amino acids. Germline values: CDR1 SGHTA, CDR2 FQGNSA. V lost 5 bases and J lost 4; bases outside the gene matches: 3. The CDR3 DNA follows: TGTGCCAGCAGCCCCGGACAGGGCTATGGCTACACCTTC. Encoded protein: CASSPGQGYGYTF. Full variable domain (missing parts from reference TRBV7-2 and TRBJ1-2): GAGVSQSPSNKVTEKGKDVELRCDPISGHTALYWYRQSLGQGLEFLIYFQGNSAPDKSGLPSDRFSAERTGGSVSTLTIQRTQQEDSAVYLCASSPGQGYGYTFGSGTRLTVV.

This clone was seen more than once but under ten times. CDR3 amino acids: CASSLEGQRYGYTF. DNA for the CDR3: TGCGCCAGCAGCTTGGAAGGACAGAGGTATGGCTACACCTTC. V is TRBV5-1 and J is TRBJ1-2; weak D call: TRBD1 (6 bases). The CDR3 extends over 14 amino acids. CDR1 and CDR2 (germline): SGHRS, YFSETQ. With 0 bases removed from V and 5 bases from J, the gap between germline ends came to 11 bases.

The chain uses TRBV7-8 and TRBJ1-1; D is perhaps TRBD1 (6 bases). The length of the CDR3 is 16 residues. V lost 5 bases and J 1 base, leaving 17 bases between the germline ends. Germline V gives CDR1 SGHVS, CDR2 FQNEAQ. CDR3 coding DNA: TGTGCCAGCAGCGTATCGACCGGGACAACGAACACTGAAGCTTTCTTT. It yields the protein CASSVSTGTTNTEAFF.

This clone occurred once. The rearrangement uses TRBV7-9 and TRBJ2-7; D not certain. Looked up from germline, CDR1 is SEHNR and CDR2 is FQNEAQ (reference sequence). The CDR3 sequence is 11 residues long. Trimming left V 6 bases short and J 4 bases short, with 7 bases between. The CDR3 region has the DNA TGTGCCAGCAGTTCGGCTTACGAGCAGTACTTC. Translating gives CASSSAYEQYF.

This rearrangement joins TRBV14 to TRBJ1-4; D gene ambiguous. The germline CDR1 and CDR2 sequences are SGHDN and FVKESK. The ends were cut back, 0 bases at V and 8 bases at J, with 19 bases in the middle. This CDR3 has 17 amino acids. Here the CDR3 reads CASSQEAPGSGGEKLFF. For the CDR3, the DNA is TGTGCCAGCAGCCAAGAGGCGCCGGGCTCGGGAGGCGAAAAACTGTTTTTT. Combining the CDR3 with reference TRBV14 and TRBJ1-4 gives the whole variable domain EAGVTQFPSHSVIEKGQTVTLRCDPISGHDNLYWYRRVMGKEIKFLLHFVKESKQDESGMPNNRFLAERTGGTYSTLKVQPAELEDSGVYFCASSQEAPGSGGEKLFFGSGTQLSVL.

This chain uses TRBV7-8 with TRBJ2-2; D is possibly TRBD2 (5 bases). The CDR3 extends over 14 amino acids. Germline V lookup: CDR1 SGHVS, CDR2 FQNEAQ. V was clipped by 2 bases and J by 6 bases, with 10 bases between them. DNA for the CDR3: TGTGCCAGCAGCTTACGGGATTATGCCGGGGAGCTGTTTTTT. It encodes CASSLRDYAGELFF.

The CDR3 coding sequence is TGCGCCAGCAGCTTGGGTAGGACACACTATGGCTACACCTTC. Residues: CASSLGRTHYGYTF. The V gene is TRBV5-1, the J gene TRBJ1-2; D is perhaps TRBD1 (5 bases). The ends were cut back, 0 bases at V and 3 bases at J, with 9 bases in the middle. Germline CDR1 is SGHRS and CDR2 is YFSETQ. CDR3 length equals 14 residues. The full variable domain, with the rest looked up from reference TRBV5-1 and TRBJ1-2, is KAGVTQTPRYLIKTRGQQVTLSCSPISGHRSVSWYQQTPGQGLQFLFEYFSETQRNKGNFPGRFSGRQFSNSRSEMNVSTLELGDSALYLCASSLGRTHYGYTFGSGTRLTVV.

The chain couples TRBV5-6 to TRBJ1-2; 7 bases are a match to TRBD1. CDR1 and CDR2 (germline): SGHDT, YYEEEE. Trimming cost V 2 bases and J 2 bases; bases outside gene matches: 0. The CDR3 covers 13 residues. In DNA, the CDR3 is TGTGCCAGCAGCTTACAGGGGAACTATGGCTACACCTTC. It translates to CASSLQGNYGYTF.

The rearrangement uses TRBV7-2 and TRBJ2-1; TRBD1 is a possible D gene (5 bases). V lost 2 bases to trimming and J lost 5 bases, with 13 bases between them. CDR3 size: 15 residues. Germline CDR1 reads SGHTA; CDR2 reads FQGNSA. This CDR3 is CASSLSGQMNNEQFF. The CDR3 bases are TGTGCCAGCAGCTTATCAGGGCAAATGAACAATGAGCAGTTCTTC.

This rearrangement joins TRBV28 to TRBJ2-7; TRBD1 matches at 8 bases. This CDR3 is 13 amino acids long. Germline CDR1 and CDR2: MDHEN and SYDVKM. J lost 2 bases, V lost 9 bases, and 6 bases had no gene match. The CDR3 loop is CASSGTGTYEQYF. The CDR3, as DNA: TGTGCCAGTTCCGGGACAGGCACCTACGAGCAGTACTTC.